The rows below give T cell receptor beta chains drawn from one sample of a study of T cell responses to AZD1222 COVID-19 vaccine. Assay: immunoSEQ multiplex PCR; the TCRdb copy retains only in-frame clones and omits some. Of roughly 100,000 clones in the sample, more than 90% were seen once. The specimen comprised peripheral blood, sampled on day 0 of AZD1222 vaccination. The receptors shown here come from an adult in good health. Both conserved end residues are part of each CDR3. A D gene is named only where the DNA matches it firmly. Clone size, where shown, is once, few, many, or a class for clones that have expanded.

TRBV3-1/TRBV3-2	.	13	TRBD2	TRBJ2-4	CASRPSGRNIQYF	TGTGCCAGCAGGCCTAGCGGGAGGAACATTCAGTACTTC
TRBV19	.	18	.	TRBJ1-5	CASNIRDKQHQSNQPQHF	TGTGCCAGTAATATACGGGACAAACAACACCAAAGCAATCAGCCCCAGCATTTT
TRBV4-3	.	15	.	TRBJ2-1	CASSQDRGTYNEQFF	TGCGCCAGCAGCCAAGACAGGGGTACCTACAATGAGCAGTTCTTC
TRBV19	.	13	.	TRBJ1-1	CASSMVVGGEAFF	TGTGCCAGTAGTATGGTGGTCGGGGGTGAAGCTTTCTTT
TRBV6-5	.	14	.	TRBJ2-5	CATQEDRIQETQYF	TGTGCCACCCAGGAGGACCGGATTCAAGAGACCCAGTACTTC
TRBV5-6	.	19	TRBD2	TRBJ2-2	CASSLLLAGGPGDTGELFF	TGTGCCAGCAGCTTGCTACTAGCGGGAGGGCCTGGGGACACCGGGGAGCTGTTTTTT
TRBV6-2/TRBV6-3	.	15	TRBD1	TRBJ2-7	CASSYSGTGSNEQYF	TGTGCCAGCAGTTACTCGGGGACAGGATCCAACGAGCAGTACTTC
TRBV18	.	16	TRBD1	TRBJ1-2	CASSLLSTGGKDGYTF	TGTGCCAGCTCACTACTCTCGACAGGGGGCAAGGATGGCTACACCTTC
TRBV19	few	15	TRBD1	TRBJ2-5	CASSSGAGGRETQYF	TGTGCCAGTAGTTCCGGGGCAGGGGGCCGGGAGACCCAGTACTTC
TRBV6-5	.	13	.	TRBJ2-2	CASWKLETGELFF	TGTGCCAGCTGGAAACTCGAAACTGGGGAGCTGTTTTTT
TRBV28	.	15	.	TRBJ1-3	CASERDTGPGNTIYF	TGTGCCAGCGAGAGAGACACCGGTCCTGGAAACACCATATATTTT
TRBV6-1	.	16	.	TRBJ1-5	CASSEAAGGTDQPQHF	TGTGCCAGCAGTGAAGCGGCAGGAGGCACGGATCAGCCCCAGCATTTT
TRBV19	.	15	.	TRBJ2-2	CASTSDTMNTGELFF	TGTGCCAGCACCAGCGACACGATGAACACCGGGGAGCTGTTTTTT
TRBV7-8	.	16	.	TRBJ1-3	CASSVDRPSTGNTIYF	TGTGCCAGCAGCGTCGACAGGCCTTCGACTGGAAACACCATATATTTT
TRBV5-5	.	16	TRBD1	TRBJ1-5	CASSLERTGIPQPQHF	TGTGCCAGCAGCTTGGAACGGACAGGAATTCCACAGCCCCAGCATTTT
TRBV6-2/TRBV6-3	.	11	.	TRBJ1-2	CASSKMEGYTF	TGTGCCAGCAGCAAGATGGAGGGCTACACCTTC
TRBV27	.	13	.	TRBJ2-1	CASSLTGLNEQFF	TGTGCCAGCAGTTTAACCGGGCTTAATGAGCAGTTCTTC
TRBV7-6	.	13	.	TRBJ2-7	CASSQTSLREQYF	TGTGCCAGCAGCCAAACAAGTTTGCGCGAGCAGTACTTC
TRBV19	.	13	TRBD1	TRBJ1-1	CASSWTGNTEAFF	TGTGCCAGTAGTTGGACAGGCAACACTGAAGCTTTCTTT